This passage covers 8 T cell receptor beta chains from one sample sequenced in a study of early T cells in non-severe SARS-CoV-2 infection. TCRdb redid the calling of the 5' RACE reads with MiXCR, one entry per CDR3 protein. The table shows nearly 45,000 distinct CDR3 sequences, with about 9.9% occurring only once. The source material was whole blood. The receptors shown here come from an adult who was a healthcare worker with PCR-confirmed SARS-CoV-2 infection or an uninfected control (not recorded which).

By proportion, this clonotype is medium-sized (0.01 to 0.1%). CDR3 DNA sequence: TGTGCCAGCAGCTTAGCGGGAGGGACAAGTGAGCAGTTCTTC. Translating it yields CASSLAGGTSEQFF. The J gene is TRBJ2-1, the V gene TRBV7-9, with D maybe TRBD2 (7 bases). Germline CDR1 is SEHNR and CDR2 is FQNEAQ (reference sequence). V lost 0 bases, J lost 9 bases, and 12 bases lay in between. The CDR3 runs to 14 residues.

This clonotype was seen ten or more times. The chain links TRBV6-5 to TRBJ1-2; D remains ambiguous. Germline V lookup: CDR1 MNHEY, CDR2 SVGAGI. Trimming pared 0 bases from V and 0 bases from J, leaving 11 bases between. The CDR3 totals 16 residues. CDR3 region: CASSYSITDPNYGYTF. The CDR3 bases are TGTGCCAGCAGTTACTCAATTACAGACCCTAACTATGGCTACACCTTC.

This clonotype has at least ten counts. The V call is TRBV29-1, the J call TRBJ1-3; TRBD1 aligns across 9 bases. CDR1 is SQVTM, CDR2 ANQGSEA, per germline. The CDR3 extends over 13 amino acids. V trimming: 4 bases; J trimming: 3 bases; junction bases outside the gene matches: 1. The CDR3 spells CSVGTGDGNTIYF. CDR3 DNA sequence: TGCAGCGTTGGGACAGGGGATGGAAACACCATATATTTT.

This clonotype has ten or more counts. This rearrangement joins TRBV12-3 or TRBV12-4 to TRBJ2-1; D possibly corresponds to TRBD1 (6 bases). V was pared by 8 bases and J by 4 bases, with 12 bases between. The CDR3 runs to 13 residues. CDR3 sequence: CASRPGQYNEQFF. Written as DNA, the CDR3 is TGTGCCAGCCGCCCCGGACAGTACAATGAGCAGTTCTTC.

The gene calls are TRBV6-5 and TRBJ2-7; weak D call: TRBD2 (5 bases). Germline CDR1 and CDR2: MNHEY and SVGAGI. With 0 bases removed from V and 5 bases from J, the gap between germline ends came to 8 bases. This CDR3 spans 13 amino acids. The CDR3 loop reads CASSYSRGNEQYF. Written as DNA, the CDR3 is TGTGCCAGCAGTTACTCCCGAGGGAACGAGCAGTACTTC.

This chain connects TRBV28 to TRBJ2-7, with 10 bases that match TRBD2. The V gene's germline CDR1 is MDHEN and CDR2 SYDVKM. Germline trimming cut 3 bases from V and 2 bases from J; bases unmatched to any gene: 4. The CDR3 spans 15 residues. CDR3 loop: CASSFEREGPYEQYF. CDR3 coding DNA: TGTGCCAGCAGTTTTGAGCGGGAGGGCCCCTACGAGCAGTACTTC. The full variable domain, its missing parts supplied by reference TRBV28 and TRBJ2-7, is DVKVTQSSRYLVKRTGEKVFLECVQDMDHENMFWYRQDPGLGLRLIYFSYDVKMKEKGDIPEGYSVSREKKERFSLILESASTNQTSMYLCASSFEREGPYEQYFGPGTRLTVT.

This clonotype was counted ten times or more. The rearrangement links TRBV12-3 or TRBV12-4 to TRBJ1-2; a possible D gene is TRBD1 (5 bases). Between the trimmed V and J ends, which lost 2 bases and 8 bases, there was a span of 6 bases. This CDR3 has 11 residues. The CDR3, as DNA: TGTGCCAGCAGTTTAAACAGGGGCTACACCTTC. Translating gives CASSLNRGYTF.

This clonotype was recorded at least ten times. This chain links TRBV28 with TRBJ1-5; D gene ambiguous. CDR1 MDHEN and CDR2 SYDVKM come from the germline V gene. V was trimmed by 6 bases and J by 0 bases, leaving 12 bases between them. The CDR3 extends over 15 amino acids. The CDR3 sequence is CASRSRHRSNQPQHF. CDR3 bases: TGTGCCAGCAGATCACGCCACCGTAGCAATCAGCCCCAGCATTTT. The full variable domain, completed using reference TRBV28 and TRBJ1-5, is DVKVTQSSRYLVKRTGEKVFLECVQDMDHENMFWYRQDPGLGLRLIYFSYDVKMKEKGDIPEGYSVSREKKERFSLILESASTNQTSMYLCASRSRHRSNQPQHFGDGTRLSIL.